Only one count was recorded for the clone carrying this TCR beta chain. Antigen unknown. It was CD45RO-negative cells, positively selected for CCR7, that made up naive CD8 cells, with terminally differentiated effector memory CD45RA+ cells excluded. Recent vaccinations or acute infections were absent in the healthy HIV-negative adult donors. Adults of Caucasian background living in Nashville, Tennessee made up all donors. These data come from a study of shared clonotypes between healthy human individuals. Points from the study as a whole: At large depth, rarefaction still showed sorted-subset sequencing to be incomplete.

The repertoire was sequenced with immunoSEQ multiplex PCR; TCRdb's copy has only in-frame clones and lacks some. The profile shows 2 million to 2.5 million clones, 93% of them singletons. The TCR originated in a man between 18 and 35 years old in good health. Some clones in this sample may be carry-over from other donors' samples. The sequenced sample was naive CD8+ T cells from PBMCs.

CDR3 DNA sequence: TGTGCCAGTAGTACACAGGCCGGACCCTTCTATGAGCAGTTCTTC. Protein sequence: CASSTQAGPFYEQFF. The chain couples TRBV19 to TRBJ2-1, with D tentatively TRBD1 (5 bases). Germline V gene data show CDR1 as LNHDA and CDR2 as SQIVND (reference sequence). Trimming took 4 bases from V and 8 from J, leaving 18 bases between them. This CDR3 comprises 15 residues.